The next 19 T cell receptor beta chains were all read from a single sample in a study of T cells in Graves' hyperthyroidism and ophthalmopathy. RNA transcripts provided the source from which TCR beta CDR3 regions were amplified. HTBI primers drove first-round RT-PCR of the TCR CDR3. TCRdb analysed the multiplex PCR reads with MiXCR anew, one entry per CDR3 protein. In the table there are about 290,000 distinct CDR3 sequences, approximately 18% of which are singletons. The specimen was blood. These receptors were obtained from a man in his forties or fifties with Graves' ophthalmopathy.

This clonotype was seen a few times. This sequence joins TRBV7-3 and TRBJ2-2; 10 nucleotides match TRBD2. The junction had 10 bases not matched to a gene; V was cut back by 5 bases and J by 4 bases. The germline CDR1 and CDR2 sequences are SGHTA and FQGTGA. The CDR3 length is 17 residues. CDR3 coding DNA: TGTGCCAGCAGCGGCGCCCTAGCGGGAGCGAGCACCGGGGAGCTGTTTTTT. Protein sequence: CASSGALAGASTGELFF.

This chain links TRBV12-3 or TRBV12-4 with TRBJ2-3, with 9 bases identical to TRBD1. The CDR3 has 16 residues. Unmatched junction bases numbered 13, after V lost 6 bases and J lost 6 bases. This CDR3 reads CASSPTGGRKRDTQYF. CDR3 nucleotides: TGTGCCAGCAGCCCAACAGGGGGCAGGAAAAGGGATACGCAGTATTTT.

This rearrangement joins TRBV14 to TRBJ1-2, with D possibly being TRBD1 (6 bases). V was pared by 1 base and J by 4 bases, with 10 bases between. The CDR3 sequence is 14 residues long. CDR1 and CDR2 from the germline V gene are SGHDN and FVKESK. CDR3 protein: CASSQGLDSYGYTF. The CDR3 bases are TGTGCCAGCAGCCAAGGATTGGACAGCTATGGCTACACCTTC.

The J gene is TRBJ2-1, the V gene TRBV11-2; 15 bases line up with TRBD2. CDR1 is SGHAT, CDR2 FQNNGV, per germline. The CDR3 consists of 17 residues. V was pared by 1 base and J by 9 bases, with 7 bases of the junction left unmatched. The chain's CDR3 is CASSLGGLAGGTGEQFF. The CDR3 region has the DNA TGTGCCAGCAGCTTAGGGGGACTAGCGGGAGGAACGGGTGAGCAGTTCTTC.

In its sample, this clonotype was seen many times. CDR3 protein: CASSSWEGRGNEQFF. Here the CDR3 DNA reads TGTGCCAGCAGCTCGTGGGAGGGCCGAGGCAATGAGCAGTTCTTC. The rearrangement joins TRBV7-8 to TRBJ2-1; 7 nucleotides align to TRBD2. The CDR3 covers 15 residues. Germline CDR1 and CDR2: SGHVS and FQNEAQ. The V segment lost 4 bases and the J segment 6 bases; nucleotides outside the gene matches: 9.

The DNA for the CDR3 is TGTGCCAGCATTTACAACAGGGGGCGAACTGAAGCTTTCTTT. This gives the protein CASIYNRGRTEAFF. The rearrangement joins TRBV5-8 to TRBJ1-1, with 9 bases identical to TRBD1. Germline-derived CDR1 and CDR2 are SGHTS and YDEGEE. V lost 6 bases to trimming and J lost 5 bases; unmatched junction nucleotides: 8. The CDR3 consists of 14 residues.

In DNA, the CDR3 is TGTGCCAGCTCTTTGTCTCGACTAGCGGGATACGATACGCAGTATTTT. This encodes CASSLSRLAGYDTQYF. The chain uses TRBV18 and TRBJ2-3; TRBD2 matches at 11 bases. Germline V lookup: CDR1 KGHSH, CDR2 LQKENI. J lost 6 bases, V lost 6 bases, and 11 bases had no gene match. There are 16 residues in the CDR3.

The chain is built from TRBV6-2 or TRBV6-3 and TRBJ1-5, with a possible D match to TRBD1 (6 bases). The V gene lost 6 bases and the J gene lost 4 bases, with 10 bases spanning the gap. This CDR3 region has 13 residues. In germline, CDR1 is MNHEY, CDR2 SVGEGT. Written as DNA, the CDR3 is TGTGCCAGCAGACCCCAGGGGAATCAGCCCCAGCATTTT. Protein: CASRPQGNQPQHF.

Concerning this clonotype itself: It may be a read error: a sequence one base away is much more abundant. The chain employs TRBV20-1 and TRBJ2-7, with 10 bases identical to TRBD2. Germline V CDR1 and CDR2: DFQATT, SNEGSKA (reference sequence). The CDR3 contains 14 residues. The CDR3 nucleotides read TGCAGTGCTAGTGGTCTAGCGGGAGCCTACGAGCAGCACTTC. It is translated as CSASGLAGAYEQHF.

The chain uses TRBV7-9 and TRBJ2-3, with 11 bases lining up with TRBD2. V lost 2 bases to trimming and J lost 5 bases; unmatched junction nucleotides: 3. Germline lookup yields CDR1 SEHNR and CDR2 FQNEAQ (reference sequence). This CDR3 has 15 amino acids. CDR3 protein: CASSLLAGGRDTQYF. The CDR3 nucleotides read TGTGCCAGCAGCTTACTAGCGGGAGGACGAGATACGCAGTATTTT.

The V and J genes are TRBV30 and TRBJ1-3; a weak D match, TRBD1 (6 bases). The CDR3 is 14 amino acids. Germline CDR1 and CDR2: GTSNPN and SVGIG (reference sequence). V was clipped by 0 bases and J by 2 bases, with 8 bases between them. This CDR3 reads CAWSVYRAGNTIYF. CDR3 in DNA: TGTGCCTGGAGTGTATACAGGGCTGGAAACACCATATATTTT.

V gene TRBV20-1 combines with J gene TRBJ1-1; possibly TRBD1 for D (6 bases). Germline values: CDR1 DFQATT, CDR2 SNEGSKA (reference sequence). Trimming cost V 3 bases and J 5 bases, with 16 bases left between them. The CDR3 sequence is 14 residues long. CDR3 nucleotide sequence: TGCAGTGCTAGCCGACCACAGGGAAATACTGAAGCTTTCTTT. Translating it yields CSASRPQGNTEAFF.

This clonotype was detected ten times or more. The rearrangement uses TRBV6-1 and TRBJ2-5, with TRBD2 identical over 9 bases. This CDR3 is 14 amino acids long. The V segment lost 5 bases and the J segment 2 bases; nucleotides outside the gene matches: 3. The germline V gene encodes CDR1 MNHNS and CDR2 SASEGT. CDR3 sequence: CASSLREGQETQYF. CDR3 nucleotide sequence: TGTGCCAGCAGTTTGCGGGAGGGGCAAGAGACCCAGTACTTC.

In this sample, this clonotype turned up many times. J is TRBJ1-5 and V is TRBV20-1, with 7 bases lining up with TRBD1. The CDR3 consists of 15 residues. Germline V CDR1 and CDR2: DFQATT, SNEGSKA (reference sequence). V lost 5 bases and J lost 3; bases outside the gene matches: 10. The CDR3 DNA reads as TGCAGTGCTCTCAAGGGGGCGCGGAACAATCAGCCCCAGCATTTT. It specifies CSALKGARNNQPQHF.

Ten or more counts support this clonotype. The V gene is TRBV6-2 or TRBV6-3, the J gene TRBJ2-2, with unresolved D. Germline V gene sequence: CDR1 MNHEY, CDR2 SVGEGT. The CDR3 totals 15 residues. V was shortened by 6 bases and J by 6 bases, with 17 bases between the two germline ends. CDR3 DNA sequence: TGTGCCAGCAGCAACGGATTAGGGTTCTCCGGGGAGCTGTTTTTT. Translating gives CASSNGLGFSGELFF.

This clonotype has a handful of counts. V usage is TRBV28 and J usage is TRBJ2-5; 10 nucleotides agree with TRBD1. The CDR3 consists of 16 residues. Germline CDR1 is MDHEN and CDR2 is SYDVKM. V shed 5 bases and J 7 bases; nucleotides not matched to a gene: 13. In nucleotides, the CDR3 is TGTGCCAGCAGTCAGGGACAGGGGAAAGAGTTAGGGACCCAGTACTTC. It yields the protein CASSQGQGKELGTQYF.

The CDR3 region has the DNA TGTGCCAGCAGCGTAGCGGACAGGTCAAGGCAAGAGACCCAGTACTTC. Its protein is CASSVADRSRQETQYF. The chain recombines TRBV9 with TRBJ2-5; TRBD1 agrees at 7 bases. This CDR3 comprises 16 residues. Losses at the gene ends were 0 bases for V and 2 bases for J; bases not matched to a gene: 7. Germline CDR1 reads SGDLS; CDR2 reads YYNGEE. Full variable domain (rest looked up from reference TRBV9 and TRBJ2-5): DSGVTQTPKHLITATGQRVTLRCSPRSGDLSVYWYQQSLDQGLQFLIQYYNGEERAKGNILERFSAQQFPDLHSELNLSSLELGDSALYFCASSVADRSRQETQYFGPGTRLLVL.

The chain is built from TRBV20-1 and TRBJ2-7; TRBD2 might be the D (5 bases). V gave up 8 bases and J gave up 0 bases, with 14 bases separating them. Germline-derived CDR1 and CDR2 are DFQATT and SNEGSKA (reference sequence). This CDR3 has 13 amino acids. CDR3 nucleotide sequence: TGCAGTAATGAGGGCTACCGCTCCTACGAGCAGTACTTC. Amino acids: CSNEGYRSYEQYF.

The chain carries TRBV18 and TRBJ1-5, with 9 bases lining up with TRBD1. CDR1 is KGHSH and CDR2 is LQKENI in the germline V gene. Unmatched junction bases numbered 9, after V lost 6 bases and J lost 3 bases. The CDR3 sequence is 16 residues long. The CDR3 DNA follows: TGTGCCAGCTCGTCGGGGACAGGGCCCGTCAATCAGCCCCAGCATTTT. Its protein is CASSSGTGPVNQPQHF. Supplemented by reference TRBV18 and TRBJ1-5, the full variable domain reads NAGVMQNPRHLVRRRGQEARLRCSPMKGHSHVYWYRQLPEEGLKFMVYLQKENIIDESGMPKERFSAEFPKEGPSILRIQQVVRGDSAAYFCASSSGTGPVNQPQHFGDGTRLSIL.